The rows below give T cell receptor beta chains drawn from one sample of a study of vaccination and CD4 T cells after COVID-19. These TCRs' antigens remain unknown. MiXCR, applied by TCRdb to the PCR reads, yields one record per CDR3 protein. The profile shows around 11,000 distinct CDR3 sequences, 40% of them singletons. Material for sequencing was CD4+ T cells from blood, cultured in vitro. Receptors were obtained from a human donor in good health. The CDR3 runs from the conserved cysteine through the conserved F or W. D genes are given only for firm matches. Rows give clone size only sometimes, using once, few, many, or a class for an expanded clone.

v_gene	j_gene	abundance	d_gene	CDR3nt	CDR3aa
TRBV6-1	TRBJ1-4	NA	NA	TGTGCCAGCAGCCTAAAAGGTGGTCCAACTAATGAAAAACTGTTTTTT	CASSLKGGPTNEKLFF
TRBV6-1	TRBJ1-5	few	NA	TGTGCCAGCAGTGAAGTAAGGGTACAACAGCCCCAGCATTTT	CASSEVRVQQPQHF
TRBV4-3	TRBJ2-3	NA	TRBD2	TGCGCCAGCAGCCAAGATCTCTCTAGCGGGAGTTCATTCGCAGATACGCAGTATTTT	CASSQDLSSGSSFADTQYF
TRBV9	TRBJ1-1	few	NA	TGTGCCAGCAGCGTAGATACTAGGTCTGAAGCTTTCTTT	CASSVDTRSEAFF
TRBV7-2	TRBJ2-5	NA	TRBD2	TGTGCCAGCAGCTTCGGGACTAGCGGGAGGGAGACCCAGTACTTC	CASSFGTSGRETQYF
TRBV7-2	TRBJ1-3	NA	NA	TGTGCCAGCAGCTCAGCGGGCTCTGGAAACACCATATATTTT	CASSSAGSGNTIYF
TRBV2	TRBJ2-3	NA	NA	TGTGCCAGCAGTGACGGCGGTAGCGGAGATACGCAGTATTTT	CASSDGGSGDTQYF
TRBV7-8	TRBJ2-7	NA	NA	TGTGCCAGCAGCTTAGGCCAGCCATGGGAGAAAAGCTACGAGCAGTACTTC	CASSLGQPWEKSYEQYF
TRBV20-1	TRBJ2-2	few	NA	TGCAGTGCTAGGCAGGAGCTCGCCGGGGAGCTGTTTTTT	CSARQELAGELFF
TRBV25-1	TRBJ1-2	few	TRBD1	TGTGCCAGCAGGGGACAGGGCGGGAACTATGGCTACACCTTC	CASRGQGGNYGYTF
TRBV7-2	TRBJ2-3	NA	TRBD2	TGTGCCAGCAGCCGAAGGGAGGGCTCTTCAGGTACGCAGTATTTT	CASSRREGSSGTQYF
TRBV7-2	TRBJ2-7	NA	TRBD2	TGTGCCAGCAGCTTAGCACCTAGCGGGACCTACGAGCAGTACTTC	CASSLAPSGTYEQYF
TRBV6-5	TRBJ1-2	NA	NA	TGTGCCAGCAGTTACTCAGGGGCCTATGGCTACACCTTC	CASSYSGAYGYTF
TRBV20-1	TRBJ1-2	few	NA	TGCAGTGCGAACCCCGGGACACTTTATGGCTACACCTTC	CSANPGTLYGYTF
TRBV7-2	TRBJ2-2	NA	TRBD1	TGTGCCAGCAGCTTAGCCGGGACAGGGTGGGCCGGGGAGCTGTTTTTT	CASSLAGTGWAGELFF
TRBV27	TRBJ2-7	few	NA	TGTGCCAGCCCCGTTCGGGACCCACGGAGGAGCGAGCAGTACTTC	CASPVRDPRRSEQYF
TRBV20-1	TRBJ2-2	few	NA	TGCAGTGCTAGGGTCGGCGGGGCGACCGGGGAGCTGTTTTTT	CSARVGGATGELFF
TRBV20-1	TRBJ2-1	NA	NA	TGCAGTGCTAGAGATCAGGGGGACTACTCCTTAAATGAGCAGTTCTTC	CSARDQGDYSLNEQFF